The T cell receptor beta chain described here comes from a study of cytomegalovirus exposure and HLA in healthy donors. This CDR3 has 15 residues. J was trimmed by 7 bases and V by 6 bases; bases with no gene match: 12. Germline CDR1 and CDR2: SGHDN and FVKESK. It was with 60 Vbeta and 13 Jbeta primers that the PCR ran. TCRdb keeps only in-frame clones here, not all; method: immunoSEQ multiplex PCR. The table records under 200,000 clones, 84% of them present only once. The origin of this receptor is a man aged 25 to 40 in good health and CMV-seronegative. The sequenced material came from PBMCs. The V call is TRBV14, the J call TRBJ2-3, with 8 bases lining up with TRBD2. The CDR3, as DNA: TGTGCCAGCAGAGCCAGTTTGCGGGAGGTGAATACGCAGTATTTT. Its protein is CASRASLREVNTQYF.